One TCR beta chain is described in this entry. The antigen is unknown. This record comes from a study of cytomegalovirus exposure and HLA in healthy donors. Study as a whole: HLA-typed donors were the source of about 85 million unique TCRs, which an early data release held. Points from the study as a whole: The Asian-associated ancestry cluster reportedly had fewer N-insertions than the approximately 700-donor mean in a later analysis.

CDR1 SEHNR and CDR2 FQNEAQ come from the germline V gene (reference sequence). Between the trimmed V and J ends, which lost 2 bases and 3 bases, there was a span of 9 bases. This CDR3 region has 14 residues. With 60 Vbeta and 13 Jbeta primers, the PCR was carried out. The assay was immunoSEQ multiplex PCR, and TCRdb's table has in-frame clones only and misses some. Of tens of thousands of clones listed, just under 70% are singletons. This TCR came from a middle-aged man in good health and CMV-seronegative. The sequencing sample was made of PBMCs. The J gene is TRBJ2-3, the V gene TRBV7-9, with no clear D. This chain's CDR3 is CASSLNGATDTQYF. In nucleotides, the CDR3 is TGTGCCAGCAGCTTAAACGGAGCAACAGATACGCAGTATTTT.